One sample yielded the 2 T cell receptor beta chains listed below, sequenced in a study of T-cell reconstitution after alpha-beta-depleted transplantation in children. Library preparation (for TCRbeta) was performed with unique molecular identifiers. TCRdb re-analysed the PCR reads in MiXCR, keeping a single row per CDR3 protein. The sample lists approximately 290,000 distinct CDR3 sequences, 11% occurring once. The sequencing used peripheral blood, collected 180 days after TCRalphabeta/CD19-depleted stem cell transplant. The source of these receptors is a male patient between 2 and 10 years old who had a stem cell transplant for chronic granulomatous disease, so the T cells may come from the graft donor.

This clonotype was seen at least ten times. The V and J genes are TRBV5-1 and TRBJ2-7, with a possible D match to TRBD1 (6 bases). CDR3 length: 16 residues. The V gene's germline CDR1 is SGHRS and CDR2 YFSETQ. Trimming took off 4 bases at V and 3 bases at J, with 20 bases between the two ends. In DNA, the CDR3 is TGCGCCAGCAGCCCGACGTGGGGGCATAGCGTCTACGAGCAGTACTTC. Translation gives CASSPTWGHSVYEQYF. Variable domain in full (rest from reference TRBV5-1 and TRBJ2-7): KAGVTQTPRYLIKTRGQQVTLSCSPISGHRSVSWYQQTPGQGLQFLFEYFSETQRNKGNFPGRFSGRQFSNSRSEMNVSTLELGDSALYLCASSPTWGHSVYEQYFGPGTRLTVT.

This clonotype occurred a few times. The V gene is TRBV15, the J gene TRBJ2-2; TRBD1 matches at 12 bases. The CDR3 loop spans 19 amino acids. The germline CDR1 and CDR2 sequences are LNHNV and YYDKDF (reference sequence). The V and J ends lost 1 base and 5 bases, in that order; junction bases with no gene match: 11. CDR3 DNA: TGTGCCACCAGCAGAGTCATTGTTCCGGGACAGGGGGCTACCGGGGAGCTGTTTTTT. As protein: CATSRVIVPGQGATGELFF.